The clone carrying this T cell receptor (beta chain) was detected many times. Regions amplified from RNA transcripts were the TCR beta CDR3 regions. When the TCR CDR3 underwent first-round RT-PCR, the HTBI primer set was used. One entry per CDR3 protein results from TCRdb running MiXCR on the multiplex PCR reads. The data show around 500,000 distinct CDR3 sequences, 11% to 15% seen once. Trimming removed 3 bases from V and 3 bases from J; junction bases left unmatched: 5. Germline-derived CDR1 and CDR2 are SGHDN and FVKESK. This CDR3 has 14 amino acids. This specimen belongs to a study of T cells in Graves' hyperthyroidism and ophthalmopathy.

This TCR was sampled from a woman between 40 and 55 years old with Graves' hyperthyroidism. The chain has TRBV14 and TRBJ2-7; 7 bases map to TRBD2. The sequenced sample was blood. In DNA form, the CDR3 reads TGTGCCAGCAGCCAGGGGGACTACTTCTACGAGCAGTACTTC. This codes for CASSQGDYFYEQYF.